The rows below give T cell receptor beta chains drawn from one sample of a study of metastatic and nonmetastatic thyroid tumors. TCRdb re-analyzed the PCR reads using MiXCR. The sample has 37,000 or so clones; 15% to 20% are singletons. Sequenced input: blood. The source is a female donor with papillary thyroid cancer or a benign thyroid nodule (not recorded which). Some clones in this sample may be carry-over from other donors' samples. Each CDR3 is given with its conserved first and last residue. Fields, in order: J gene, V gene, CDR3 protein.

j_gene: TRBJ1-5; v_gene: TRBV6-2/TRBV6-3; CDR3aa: CASNSPGQGARQPQHF
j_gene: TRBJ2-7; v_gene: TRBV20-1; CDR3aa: CSATQSSRESYEQYF
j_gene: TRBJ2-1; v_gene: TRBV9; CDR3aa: CASSVTSEPNNEQFF
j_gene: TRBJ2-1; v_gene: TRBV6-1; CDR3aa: CASSYRTGDEQFF
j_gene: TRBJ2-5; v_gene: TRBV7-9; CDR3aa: CASSLRADSLIETQYF
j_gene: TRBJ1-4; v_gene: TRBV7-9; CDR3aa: CASSPGSGWEKLFF
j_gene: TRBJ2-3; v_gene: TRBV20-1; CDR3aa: CSAELAGGPGDTQYF
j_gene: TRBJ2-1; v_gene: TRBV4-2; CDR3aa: CASSPGTATSYNEQFF
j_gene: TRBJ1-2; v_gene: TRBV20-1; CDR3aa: CSASATGGYGYTF
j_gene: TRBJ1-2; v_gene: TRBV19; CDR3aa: CASTQGSYGYTF
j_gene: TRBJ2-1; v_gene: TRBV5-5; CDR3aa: CASSLAISYNEQFF
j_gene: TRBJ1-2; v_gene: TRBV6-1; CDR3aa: CASSPGANYGYTF
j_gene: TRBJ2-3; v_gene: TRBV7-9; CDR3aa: CASSKLTSVTDTQYF
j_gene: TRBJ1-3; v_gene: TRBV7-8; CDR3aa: CASSPRAPPGNTIYF
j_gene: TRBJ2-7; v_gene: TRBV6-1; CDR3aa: CASSAKGRSFVGEQYF
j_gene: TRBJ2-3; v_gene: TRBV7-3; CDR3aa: CASSREVGTDTQYF
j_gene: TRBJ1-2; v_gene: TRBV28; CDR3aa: CASRTGSNFNPRDYGYNF
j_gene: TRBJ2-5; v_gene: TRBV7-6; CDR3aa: CASSWGGRETHYF
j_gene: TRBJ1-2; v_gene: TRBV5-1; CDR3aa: CASRGQDYGYTF
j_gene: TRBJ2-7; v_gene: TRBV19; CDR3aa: CATQGDSYEQYF
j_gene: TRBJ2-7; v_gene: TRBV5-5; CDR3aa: CAARGLAAPYEQYF
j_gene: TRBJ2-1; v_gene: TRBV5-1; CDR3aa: CASSSTSGGYNEQFF
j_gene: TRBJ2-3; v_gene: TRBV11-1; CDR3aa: CASSLFGGDTDTQYF
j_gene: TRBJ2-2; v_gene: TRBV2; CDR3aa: CASSGQVVNTGQLFF
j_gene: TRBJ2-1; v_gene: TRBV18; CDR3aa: CASSPIGINEQFF
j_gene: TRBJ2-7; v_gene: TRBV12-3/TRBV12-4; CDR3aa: CASSLLLGGTGGYEQYF
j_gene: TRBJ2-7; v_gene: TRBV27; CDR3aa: CASGCSIYDQYF
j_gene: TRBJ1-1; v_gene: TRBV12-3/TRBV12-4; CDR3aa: CASSSDRRTEAFF
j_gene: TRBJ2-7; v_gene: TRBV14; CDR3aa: CASSQVWHHEQYF
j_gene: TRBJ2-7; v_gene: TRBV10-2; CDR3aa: CASSDPNRGWPYEQYF
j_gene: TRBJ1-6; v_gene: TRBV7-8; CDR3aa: CASSTGTGASPLHF
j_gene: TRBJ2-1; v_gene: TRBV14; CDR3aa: CASIHRLAGQSYEQFF
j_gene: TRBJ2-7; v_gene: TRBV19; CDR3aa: CASSLYMGNSHEQYF
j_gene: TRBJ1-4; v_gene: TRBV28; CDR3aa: CASRFRNRQGVDEKLFF
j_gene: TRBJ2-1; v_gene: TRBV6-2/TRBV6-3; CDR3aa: CASSYLSDRALEQFF
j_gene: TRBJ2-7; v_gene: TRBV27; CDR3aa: CASSSAGVDPYEQYF
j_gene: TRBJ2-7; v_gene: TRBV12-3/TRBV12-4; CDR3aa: CASSLGGLAGGGEQYF
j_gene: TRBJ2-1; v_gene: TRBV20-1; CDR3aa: CSARDGAHYNEQFF
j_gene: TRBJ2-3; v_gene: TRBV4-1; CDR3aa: CASSQVGGQGSDTQYF
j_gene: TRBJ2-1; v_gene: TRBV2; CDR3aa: CASSDPRVTSGMNEQFF
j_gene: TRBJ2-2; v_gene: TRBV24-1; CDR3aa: CATTGSNTGELFF
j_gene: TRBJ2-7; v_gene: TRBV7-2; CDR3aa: CASSLRAGAASYEQYF
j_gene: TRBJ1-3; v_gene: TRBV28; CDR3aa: CASSRQGAGNTIYF
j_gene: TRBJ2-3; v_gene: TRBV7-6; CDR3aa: CASSLDAVGGGSDTQYF
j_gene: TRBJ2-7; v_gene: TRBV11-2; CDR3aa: CASSSRQVSLSSYEQYF
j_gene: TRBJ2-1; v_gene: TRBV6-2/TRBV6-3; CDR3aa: CASSSLAERGNEQFF
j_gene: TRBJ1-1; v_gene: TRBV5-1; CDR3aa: CASSLGRGSTEAFF
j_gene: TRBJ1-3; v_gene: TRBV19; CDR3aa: CAIDSFSGNTIYF
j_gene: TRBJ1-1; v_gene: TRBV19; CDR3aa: CTSSILRGGVGDTESFF
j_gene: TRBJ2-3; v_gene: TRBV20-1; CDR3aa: CSARRSTDTQYF
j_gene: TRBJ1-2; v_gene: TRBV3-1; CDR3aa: CASSPNQQGYGYTF
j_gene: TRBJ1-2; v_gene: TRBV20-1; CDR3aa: CSARVPPDRGHGYTF
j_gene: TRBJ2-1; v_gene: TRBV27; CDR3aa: CASSLNPGNEQFF
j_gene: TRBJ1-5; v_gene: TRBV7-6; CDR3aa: CASSVDRVDSNQPQHF